Below, 14 T cell receptor beta chains from the same sample are listed, as sequenced in a study of blood T cell repertoires in COVID-19. Assay used: immunoSEQ multiplex PCR; TCRdb lists only in-frame clones, some missing. The sample has 150,000 to 200,000 clones, 70% to 80% seen once. The specimen sequenced was PBMCs or T cells enriched from blood (not recorded which). These receptors were taken from a woman aged 45 to 65 who had recovered from COVID-19.

The chain recombines TRBV7-3 with TRBJ2-7; TRBD1 matches at 9 bases. The CDR3 is made up of 12 amino acids. In germline, CDR1 is SGHTA, CDR2 FQGTGA. The trim removed 5 bases at V and 7 bases at J, leaving 3 bases unmatched. The CDR3 loop reads CASSMTGGEQYF. CDR3 DNA: TGTGCCAGCAGCATGACAGGGGGGGAGCAGTACTTC.

The chain uses TRBV28 and TRBJ1-1, with a tentative D call TRBD1 (5 bases). This CDR3 region has 16 residues. Germline lookup yields CDR1 MDHEN and CDR2 SYDVKM. The V gene lost 5 bases and the J gene lost 5 bases, with 21 bases spanning the gap. The DNA of the CDR3 is TGTGCCAGCAGTCCCCCCTGGGCAGGGATAGGGACTGAAGCTTTCTTT. Amino acids: CASSPPWAGIGTEAFF.

This chain links TRBV2 with TRBJ1-5, with TRBD1 as a possible D gene (6 bases). CDR1 is SNHLY, CDR2 FYNNEI, per germline. The CDR3 runs to 16 residues. The V end was cut by 2 bases, the J end by 6 bases, with 17 bases between. The CDR3 sequence: CASSETGGGGVQPQHF. In nucleotides, the CDR3 is TGTGCCAGCAGTGAAACGGGCGGAGGGGGGGTTCAGCCCCAGCATTTT.

This chain links TRBV21-1 with TRBJ2-2; TRBD2 was called by the table and not checked on the DNA. TRBV21-1 constitutes a pseudogene. The CDR3 extends over 14 amino acids. The chain's CDR3 is CASSSDPRGGELFF. The CDR3, as DNA: TGTGCCAGCAGCAGTGACCCGCGGGGCGGGGAGCTGTTTTTT.

This clone was observed a single time. The chain uses TRBV27 and TRBJ2-7; the D gene is possibly TRBD1 (6 bases). The CDR3 consists of 15 residues. Trimming pared 8 bases from V and 4 bases from J, leaving 21 bases between. Germline assignment: CDR1 MNHEY and CDR2 SMNVEV (reference sequence). The CDR3 DNA reads TGTGCCAGCCGGCTGGACAGAGCGCGCCCTTACGAGCAGTACTTC. This gives the protein CASRLDRARPYEQYF.

This chain connects TRBV3-1 (or the pseudogene TRBV3-2) to TRBJ2-1; 7 positions agree with TRBD2. This CDR3 contains 16 residues. Germline V CDR1 and CDR2: LGHDT, YNNKEL (reference sequence). Germline trimming cut 4 bases from V and 7 bases from J; bases unmatched to any gene: 13. CDR3 sequence reads: CASSPPGGGGGNEQFF. Written as DNA, the CDR3 is TGTGCCAGCAGCCCCCCAGGCGGGGGTGGAGGGAATGAGCAGTTCTTC.

The V call is TRBV18, the J call TRBJ1-2, with 7 bases identical to TRBD1. CDR1 is KGHSH, CDR2 LQKENI, per germline. Unmatched junction bases numbered 2, after V lost 6 bases and J lost 4 bases. This CDR3 spans 12 amino acids. The CDR3 region has the DNA TGTGCCAGCTCCCGGGACAGCTATGGCTACACCTTC. Translation gives CASSRDSYGYTF.

This clone was found once. This chain uses TRBV4-1 with TRBJ1-1; D is possibly TRBD1 (6 bases). This CDR3 is 20 amino acids long. Trimming pared 3 bases from V and 5 bases from J, leaving 31 bases between. Germline assignment: CDR1 MGHRA and CDR2 YSYEKL. The CDR3 reads CASSQAAIRTGTRAKTEAFF. The CDR3 nucleotides read TGCGCCAGCAGCCAGGCCGCAATTAGGACGGGGACAAGGGCGAAGACTGAAGCTTTCTTT.

The rearrangement links TRBV10-2 to TRBJ2-1; 15 positions match TRBD2. The CDR3 loop spans 15 amino acids. V gave up 6 bases and J gave up 6 bases; unmatched junction bases: 3. CDR1 and CDR2 (germline): WSHSY, SAAADI. The CDR3 protein is CASRGLAGGPNEQFF. The DNA for the CDR3 is TGCGCCAGCAGGGGACTAGCGGGAGGACCCAATGAGCAGTTCTTC.

V is TRBV2 and J is TRBJ1-3; D call uncertain. The germline V gene encodes CDR1 SNHLY and CDR2 FYNNEI. V shed 4 bases and J shed 0 bases, with 7 bases lying between them. The CDR3 spans 14 residues. The CDR3 is CASSAPGSGNTIYF. The CDR3 nucleotides read TGTGCCAGCAGTGCTCCGGGCTCTGGAAACACCATATATTTT.

The J gene is TRBJ1-2, the V gene TRBV27; 8 bases match TRBD1. The trim removed 3 bases at V and 8 bases at J, leaving 8 bases unmatched. CDR1 and CDR2 (germline): MNHEY, SMNVEV (reference sequence). The CDR3 has 14 amino acids. CDR3 nucleotides: TGTGCCAGCAGTTTCCTCGACAGGGGAGGAGGCTACACCTTC. Encoded protein: CASSFLDRGGGYTF.

The CDR3 here is CASSLGQGNTEAFF. In nucleotides, the CDR3 is TGTGCCAGCAGCTTAGGACAGGGGAACACTGAAGCTTTCTTT. V usage is TRBV11-2 and J usage is TRBJ1-1; 7 positions agree with TRBD1. The CDR3 has 14 amino acids. Germline CDR1 SGHAT, CDR2 FQNNGV. V gave up 1 base and J gave up 1 base; unmatched junction bases: 0.

This clone was found a few times. This sequence joins TRBV15 and TRBJ1-1, with a tentative D call TRBD1 (5 bases). The CDR3 extends over 17 amino acids. V lost 0 bases to trimming and J lost 4 bases, with 18 bases between them. CDR1 and CDR2 from the germline V gene are LNHNV and YYDKDF (reference sequence). This CDR3 reads CATSRDLDGGDGTEAFF. The CDR3 DNA reads as TGTGCCACCAGCAGAGACCTCGACGGGGGAGACGGCACTGAAGCTTTCTTT. Based on the CDR3 plus reference TRBV15 and TRBJ1-1, the full variable domain is DAMVIQNPRYQVTQFGKPVTLSCSQTLNHNVMYWYQQKSSQAPKLLFHYYDKDFNNEADTPDNFQSRRPNTSFCFLDIRSPGLGDTAMYLCATSRDLDGGDGTEAFFGQGTRLTVV.

This chain links TRBV4-3 with TRBJ2-1, with 7 positions matching TRBD2. CDR3 length: 15 amino acids. V trimming: 3 bases; J trimming: 6 bases; junction bases outside the gene matches: 8. The germline CDR1 and CDR2 sequences are LGHNA and YSLEER. The CDR3 sequence: CASSQTSSPLNEQFF. The CDR3, as DNA: TGCGCCAGCAGCCAGACTAGCTCCCCTCTCAATGAGCAGTTCTTC.